This T cell receptor (beta chain) was recovered during a study of shared clonotypes between healthy human individuals (dated by TCRdb to 2020 to 2022). For context, the study as a whole: A couple of women and a few men aged 18 to 49 years were included in the cohort. Each donor's leukapheresis produced roughly between roughly 0.9 and 8.9 billion PBMCs. For each donor, CD4 naive and CD4 memory were each run on three plates, CD8 naive on two plates, and CD8 memory on one plate. To increase sequencing depth and limit assay-specific biases, different laboratories used diverse techniques to prepare libraries and sequence TCR repertoires. To estimate repertoire size and how much clonotype sharing occurs between individuals, the study deeply sequenced the blood TCR repertoires of 5 or 6 healthy adults.

CDR1 and CDR2 (ENHRY, SYGVKD) derive from the germline V gene. Measured from the cysteine to the phenylalanine, the CDR3 is 13 residues long. Only the CDR3 region is kept as DNA, spanning 39 bases read in frame from base 1. V is shortened by 5 bases, J by 5 bases, and the region joining them spans 10 bases. Using the deep immunoSEQ assay, TCR CDR3 regions were amplified from genomic DNA by multiplex PCR. Extracted genomic DNA from each cell subset was distributed evenly across all wells of several immunoSEQ 96-well plates, and each plate was treated as a replicate. Each replicate PCR for sorted subsets received approximately 220 ng genomic DNA, equal to about 29,000 T cell genomes. Purified libraries were measured with a Qubit 3.0 fluorometer, size-checked on a Bioanalyzer 2100, and measured again with the KAPA Library Quantification kit. Each immunoSEQ 96-well plate was sequenced on its own single-read 150-cycle Illumina NextSeq 550 flow cell. Per the authors' processing: Because only junctional sequences without quality scores were contained in the immunoSEQ output, filtering matching that applied to full-length reads could not be performed. To assign V/J genes and CDR3, sequences were annotated against IMGT germline references using PyIR, a Python wrapper for IgBLAST v1.9. Reads were removed for weak V/J assignments (E-value above 1e-6), missing CDR3, stop codons, out-of-frame junctions, or ambiguous translated residues. V3J clonotypes were defined by identical inferred V gene, J gene, and CDR3 amino acid sequence. To compute the percentage overlap between repertoires, the number of shared unique clonotypes was divided by the size of the smaller repertoire. Richness of each repertoire was evaluated using RTK rarefaction, the Chao1 estimator, and Recon v2.1 estimates of unobserved clonotypes. OLGA was used to compute generation probabilities for all TCRbeta clonotypes that the gDNA method yielded from a handful of donors. In TCRdb, the immuneACCESS table is reduced to in-frame sequences with V and J assigned. These tables do not hold every clone; where another copy was compared, an unresolved V gene accounts for under half, and the others remain unexplained. Clone size and V and J calls were adopted from that table, with D and trimming inferred from the DNA. Counted in this sample were approximately 350,000 clones; around two thirds of them appeared once. The ten largest clones capture approximately 10% of the sample.

Broad study findings and their caveats: Sampling was restricted to blood, and TCR repertoires in tissues likely differ from the TCR repertoires found in blood. When a few donors were compared, the shared fraction of clonotypes was about 5% for naive CD4, 3.5% to 4% for naive CD8, 2.3% for memory CD4, and 0.35% to 0.4% for memory CD8. Based on pairwise subsampling, the degree of clonotype sharing among donors was expected to be affected by sequencing depth. Higher generation probabilities were observed for clonotypes shared by all four sorted-subset donors than for non-shared clonotypes. Naive subsets generally had larger estimated clonotype richness than memory subsets did. Incomplete sequencing was indicated by rarefaction of sorted-subset datasets, despite the large sequencing depth. The small number of donors limited the genetic and exposure-history diversity represented.

This clone was counted between two and nine times. The target of this receptor is not known. No per-base quality is available; no much larger clone lies one base away. Donors were healthy HIV-negative adults with no recently reported acute infections or vaccinations. Every donor was a Caucasian adult living in Nashville, Tennessee, USA. CD4+ T cells were enriched through magnetic negative selection, after which naive cells were positively selected on CD45RA and the remaining negative fraction served as the memory subset. Blood was collected by leukapheresis, and PBMCs were isolated by Ficoll-Histopaque density gradient centrifugation and then cryopreserved in liquid nitrogen vapor phase. Analytical flow cytometry was used to check the purity and quantity of every magnetically sorted T cell population. Genomic DNA was isolated from every sorted fraction and measured by UV absorbance on a Nanodrop 2000c.

Sequenced: memory CD4+ T cells sorted from blood. The sample's cell subset or site label, decoded: CD45RA-negative fraction. The origin of this receptor is a man aged 30 to 39 in good health. In this chain, TRBV10-3 is recombined with TRBJ2-1, with no confidently assigned D gene. The DNA sequence reads TGTGCCATCAGTCCTCAATTCAACAATGAGCAGTTCTTC. Its translation is CAISPQFNNEQFF.